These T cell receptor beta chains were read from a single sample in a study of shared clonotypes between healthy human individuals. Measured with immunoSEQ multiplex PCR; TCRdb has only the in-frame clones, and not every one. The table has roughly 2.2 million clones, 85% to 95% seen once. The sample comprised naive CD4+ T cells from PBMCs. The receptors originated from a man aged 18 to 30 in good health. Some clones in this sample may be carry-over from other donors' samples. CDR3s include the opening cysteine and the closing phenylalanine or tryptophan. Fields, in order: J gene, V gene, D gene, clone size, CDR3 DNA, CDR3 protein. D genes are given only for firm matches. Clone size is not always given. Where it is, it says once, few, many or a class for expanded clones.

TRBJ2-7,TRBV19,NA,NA,TGTGCCAGTAGTAGGCAGGGATTTGGCGAGCAGTACTTC,CASSRQGFGEQYF
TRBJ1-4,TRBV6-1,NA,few,TGTGCCAGCAGCGCCTCTCGACTGGGGAATGAAAAACTGTTTTTT,CASSASRLGNEKLFF
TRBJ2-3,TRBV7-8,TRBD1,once,TGTGCCAGCAGTTGGGACAGGGCCACAGATACGCAGTATTTT,CASSWDRATDTQYF
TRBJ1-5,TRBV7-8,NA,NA,TGTGCCAGCAGCTTAGACACCCCAGGGGTCCAGCCCCAGCATTTT,CASSLDTPGVQPQHF
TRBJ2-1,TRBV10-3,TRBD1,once,TGTGCCATCAGTGAAGGACAGGGGATCTATGAGCAGTTCTTC,CAISEGQGIYEQFF
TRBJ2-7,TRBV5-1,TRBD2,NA,TGCGCCAGCAGCTCAACCGGGACTATTCCGAGCGAGCAGTACTTC,CASSSTGTIPSEQYF
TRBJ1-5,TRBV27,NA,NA,TGTGCCAGCAGTTTTCTCCCGGATTCACAGCCCCAGCATTTT,CASSFLPDSQPQHF
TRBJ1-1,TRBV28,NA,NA,TGTGCCAGCACCCAGCCGAACACTGAAGCTTTCTTT,CASTQPNTEAFF
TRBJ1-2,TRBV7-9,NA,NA,TGTGCCAGCAGCTCGGACAGCCTCTATGGCTACACCTTC,CASSSDSLYGYTF
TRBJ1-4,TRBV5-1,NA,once,TGCGCCAGCAGCTTGGCACAGCCTAATGAAAAACTGTTTTTT,CASSLAQPNEKLFF
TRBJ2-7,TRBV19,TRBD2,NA,TGTGCCACCATGACTAGCGGGAGCTACGAGCAGTACTTC,CATMTSGSYEQYF
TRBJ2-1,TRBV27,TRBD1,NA,TGTGCCAGCCAACTCTTTGCAGGGGGCGTTGGAAATGAGCAGTTCTTC,CASQLFAGGVGNEQFF
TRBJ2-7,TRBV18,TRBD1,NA,TGTGCCAGCTCACCTGCCGGACAGGGCCTGACTTACGAGCAGTACTTC,CASSPAGQGLTYEQYF
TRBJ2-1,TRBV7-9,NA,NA,TGTGCCAGCAGGTTACCGGGACATAACAATGAGCAGTTCTTC,CASRLPGHNNEQFF
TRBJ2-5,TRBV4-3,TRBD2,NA,TGCGCCAGCAGCCAAGATCCTCCTGCGGGAGTCACTGAGACCCAGTACTTC,CASSQDPPAGVTETQYF
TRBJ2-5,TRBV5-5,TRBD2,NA,TGTGCCAGCAGCCCGCCCGCCCCGGGGCGGGAGGGTGGGGAGACCCAGTACTTC,CASSPPAPGREGGETQYF
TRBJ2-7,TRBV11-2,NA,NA,TGTGCCAGCAGCCCCTCTTATGAGCAGTACTTC,CASSPSYEQYF
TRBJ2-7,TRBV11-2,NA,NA,TGTGCCAGCAGCTTACTTCAGGACCCGGAGAGCTCCTACGAGCAGTACTTC,CASSLLQDPESSYEQYF
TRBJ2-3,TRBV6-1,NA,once,TGTGCCAGCAGGGATGAAATCACAGATACGCAGTATTTT,CASRDEITDTQYF
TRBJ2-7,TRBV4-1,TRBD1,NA,TGCGCCAGCAGCCCGATCTGGAATGCGGGACAGGGGAGGCGCGAGCAGTACTTC,CASSPIWNAGQGRREQYF
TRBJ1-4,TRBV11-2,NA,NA,TGTGCCAGCAGCAACCCCCGCAGGGCCGATAATGAAAAACTGTTTTTT,CASSNPRRADNEKLFF
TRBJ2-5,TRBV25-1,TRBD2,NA,TGTGCCAGCAGTGACTCCCTAGCGGGAGAGACCCAGTACTTC,CASSDSLAGETQYF
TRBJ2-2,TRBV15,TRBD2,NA,TGTGCCACCAGCAGCCAGGGACTAGCGGGCACCGGGGAGCTGTTTTTT,CATSSQGLAGTGELFF
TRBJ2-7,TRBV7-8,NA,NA,TGTGCCAGCAGCCCCTGGGCGGAGGGAGTTTCGTTC,CASSPWAEGVSF
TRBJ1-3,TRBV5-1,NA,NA,TGCGCCAGCAGCTTGGGATATGGGAGCTCTGGAAACACCATATATTTT,CASSLGYGSSGNTIYF
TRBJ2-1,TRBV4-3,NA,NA,TGCGCCAGCAGCCAGTATGGGGGAGTAAATAATGAGCAGTTCTTC,CASSQYGGVNNEQFF
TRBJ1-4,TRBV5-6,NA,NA,TGTGCCAGCAGCTTGGTACTCGGGGAAAAACTGTTTTTT,CASSLVLGEKLFF
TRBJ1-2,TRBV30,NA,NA,TGTGCCTGGAGGAACACAGGGAGCCACTATGGCTACACCTTC,CAWRNTGSHYGYTF
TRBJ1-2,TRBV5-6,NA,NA,TGTGCCAGCAGCTTGGCGGACAGAAGCTCCACCTTC,CASSLADRSSTF
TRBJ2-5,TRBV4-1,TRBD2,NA,TGCGCCAGCAGCCACACACTAGCGGGTGCAGAGACCCAGTACTTC,CASSHTLAGAETQYF
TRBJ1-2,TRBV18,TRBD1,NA,TGTGCCAGCTCACCTGGGACAGACAACTATGGCTACACCTTC,CASSPGTDNYGYTF
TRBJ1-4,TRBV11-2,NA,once,TGTGCCAGCAGCCGCCGGAGAGAGGAAAAACTGTTTTTT,CASSRRREEKLFF
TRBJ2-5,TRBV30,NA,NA,TGTGCCTGGAGTCGCAGAGGGCTTGGGACCCAGTACTTC,CAWSRRGLGTQYF
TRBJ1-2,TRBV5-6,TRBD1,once,TGTGCCAGCAGCTTCCGCGGCCAGGGGGTTTATGGCTACACCTTC,CASSFRGQGVYGYTF
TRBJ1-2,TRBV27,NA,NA,TGTGCCAGCAGTTCGCTTCCGGGACGGGTTGGCTACACCTTC,CASSSLPGRVGYTF
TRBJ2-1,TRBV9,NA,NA,TGTGCCAGCAGCCACGTTATGCACCAGGGATACAATGAGCAGTTCTTC,CASSHVMHQGYNEQFF
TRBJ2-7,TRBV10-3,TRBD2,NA,TGTGCCATCAGTGACCCCGGACGGGGGACTACCGATTCCGAGCAGTACTTC,CAISDPGRGTTDSEQYF
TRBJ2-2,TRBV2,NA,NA,TGTGCCACAGGAGGTACCGGGGAGCTGTTTTTT,CATGGTGELFF
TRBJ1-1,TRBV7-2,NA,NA,TGTGCCAGCAGCCGACCGGCGAACACTGAAGCTTTCTTT,CASSRPANTEAFF
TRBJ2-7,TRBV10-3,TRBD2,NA,TGTGCCATCAGAACCGGGACTAGTGACTTGAGGCAGTACTTC,CAIRTGTSDLRQYF
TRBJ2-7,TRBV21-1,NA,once,TGTGCCAGCAGCAAAGCGTACGAGCAGTACTTC,CASSKAYEQYF
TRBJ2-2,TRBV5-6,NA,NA,TGTGCCAGCAGCCCGCCCTGGGGCGTCGGGGAGCTGTTTTTT,CASSPPWGVGELFF
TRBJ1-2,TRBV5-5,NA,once,TGTGCCAGCAGCTTGAGTTCTGGCTACACCTTC,CASSLSSGYTF
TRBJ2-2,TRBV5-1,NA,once,TGCGCCAGCAGCCCCTTAGCAGGTCGGGCCACCGGGGAGCTGTTTTTT,CASSPLAGRATGELFF